This T cell receptor (beta chain) originates from a study of blood T cell repertoires in COVID-19. Study overall: Italy, Spain and the United States were the sources of the convalescent and acute COVID-19 samples.

Assay used: immunoSEQ multiplex PCR; TCRdb lists only in-frame clones, some missing. The sample carries hundreds of thousands of clones, around nine tenths recorded once. J was trimmed by 1 base and V by 1 base; bases with no gene match: 1. This CDR3 has 14 amino acids. Looked up from germline, CDR1 is SGHNT and CDR2 is YYREEE (reference sequence). This chain uses TRBV5-4 with TRBJ1-1, with 7 nucleotides matching TRBD1. This clonotype was sampled from a woman aged 45-60 years who had recovered from COVID-19. The sequenced sample consisted of PBMCs or T cells enriched from blood (not recorded which). The CDR3 DNA sequence: TGTGCCAGCAGCTTGACAGGGGAGAACACTGAAGCTTTCTTT. It encodes CASSLTGENTEAFF.